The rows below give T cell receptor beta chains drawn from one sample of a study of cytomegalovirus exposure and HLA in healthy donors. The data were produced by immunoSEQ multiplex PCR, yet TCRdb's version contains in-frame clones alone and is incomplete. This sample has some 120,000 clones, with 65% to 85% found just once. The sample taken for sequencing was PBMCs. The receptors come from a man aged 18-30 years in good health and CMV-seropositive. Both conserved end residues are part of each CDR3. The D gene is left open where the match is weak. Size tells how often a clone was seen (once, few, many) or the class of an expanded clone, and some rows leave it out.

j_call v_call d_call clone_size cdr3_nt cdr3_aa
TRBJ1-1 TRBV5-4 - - TGTGCCAGCAGCTTGGCGGGGGGGGTTAACACTGAAGCTTTCTTT CASSLAGGVNTEAFF
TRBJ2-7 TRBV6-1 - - TGTGCCAGCAGTGAACGGTCCTACGAGCAGTACTTC CASSERSYEQYF
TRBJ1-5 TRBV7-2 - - TGTGCCAGCAGCTTAGTAGCCCAGAATCAGCCCCAGCATTTT CASSLVAQNQPQHF
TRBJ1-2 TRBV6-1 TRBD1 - TGTGCCAGCAGTGAAAGGGACAGCTTCTATGGCTACACCTTC CASSERDSFYGYTF
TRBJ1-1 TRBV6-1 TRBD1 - TGTGCCAGCAGTGCGGACAGGGTTGGCTCGACTTTCTTT CASSADRVGSTFF
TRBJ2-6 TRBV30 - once TGTGCCTGGAGCTCGGGAGCCTCTGGGGCCAACGTCCTGACTTTC CAWSSGASGANVLTF
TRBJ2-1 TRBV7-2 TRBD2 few TGTGCCAGCAGTACGGGCGGGAGTATCAACAATGAGCAGTTCTTC CASSTGGSINNEQFF
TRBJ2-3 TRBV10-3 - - TGTGCCATCAGACAGGGGACTGATACGCAGTATTTT CAIRQGTDTQYF
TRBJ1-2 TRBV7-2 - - TGTGCCAGCAGCTTAGCGGGGGGAGATGGCTACACCTTC CASSLAGGDGYTF
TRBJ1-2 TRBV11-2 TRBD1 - TGTGCCAGCAGCGGAGACAGGGACCATGGCTACACCTTC CASSGDRDHGYTF
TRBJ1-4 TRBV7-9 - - TGTGCCAGCAGCTTAGATGGGGGGGAAAAACTGTTTTTT CASSLDGGEKLFF
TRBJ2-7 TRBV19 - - TGTGCCAGTAGCGCCCCGACCGGGACACTCTCCTACGAGCAGTACTTC CASSAPTGTLSYEQYF
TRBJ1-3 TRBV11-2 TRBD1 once TGTGCCAGCAGCTTCGGGACAGTCGCGTCTGGAAACACCATATATTTT CASSFGTVASGNTIYF
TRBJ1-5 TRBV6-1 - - TGTGCCAGCCGGGGGGGGATTTACAATCAGCCCCAGCATTTT CASRGGIYNQPQHF
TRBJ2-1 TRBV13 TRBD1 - TGTGCCAGCAGCCCCGGACAGGCCGCCTACAATGAGCAGTTCTTC CASSPGQAAYNEQFF
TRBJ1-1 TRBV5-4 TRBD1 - TGTGCCAGCAGCTCCGGGACAGGAGGTGACACTGAAGCTTTCTTT CASSSGTGGDTEAFF
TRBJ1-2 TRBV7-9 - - TGTTCCAGCAGCTTGGCAGACTATGGCTACACCTTC CSSSLADYGYTF
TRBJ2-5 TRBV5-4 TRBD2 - TGTGCCAGCAGCTTGAGTAGCGGGGGAGAAGAGACCCAGTACTTC CASSLSSGGEETQYF
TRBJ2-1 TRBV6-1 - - TGTGCCAGCAGTTACTATGAGCAGTTCTTC CASSYYEQFF
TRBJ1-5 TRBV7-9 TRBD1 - TGTGCCAGCAGCGCGGGGACAGGGACAATTCATCAGCCCCAGCATTTT CASSAGTGTIHQPQHF
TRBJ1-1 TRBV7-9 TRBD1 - TGTGCCAGCAGCCAGGGACAGGGGTACACTGAAGCTTTCTTT CASSQGQGYTEAFF
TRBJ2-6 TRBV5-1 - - TGCGCCAGCAGCTTGGGGGGGCTGGGTGGGGCCAACGTCCTGACTTTC CASSLGGLGGANVLTF
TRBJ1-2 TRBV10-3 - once TGTGCCATCAGTGAAACAGGGAACTATGGCTACACCTTC CAISETGNYGYTF
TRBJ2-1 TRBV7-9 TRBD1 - TGTGCCAGCAGCCCACAGGGGGGTGAGCAGTTCTTC CASSPQGGEQFF
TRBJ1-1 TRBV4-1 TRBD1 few TGCGCCAGCAGCCAACCCCGGACAGGGGGGTTCACTGAAGCTTTCTTT CASSQPRTGGFTEAFF
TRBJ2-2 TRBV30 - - TGTGCCTGGAGTGTCTTTTTTGAGCGGCCGCACACCGGGGAGCTGTTTTTT CAWSVFFERPHTGELFF
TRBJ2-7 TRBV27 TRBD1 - TGTGCCAGCAGTTTATCGGGGACAGTTTCCTACGAGCAGTACTTC CASSLSGTVSYEQYF
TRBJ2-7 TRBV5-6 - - TGTGCCAGCAGCTCGCCGACATTCTCCTACGAGCAGTACTTC CASSSPTFSYEQYF
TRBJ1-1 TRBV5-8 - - TGTGCCAGCACTATTAACCCAACAGGGATCACTGAAGCTTTCTTT CASTINPTGITEAFF
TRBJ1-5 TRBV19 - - TGTGCCAGTAGTATAGTACGAAGGGGATTTGATCAGCCCCAGCATTTT CASSIVRRGFDQPQHF
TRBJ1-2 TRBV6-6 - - TGTGCCACCAGCCTTCGACAAACCTATGGCTACACCTTC CATSLRQTYGYTF
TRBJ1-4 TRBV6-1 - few TGTGCCAGCAGTGAAGCAGGGGGAATAAGAGAAAAACTGTTTTTT CASSEAGGIREKLFF
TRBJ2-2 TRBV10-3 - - TGTGCCATCAGTGATATATTTGCAGGGAACACCGGGGAGCTGTTTTTT CAISDIFAGNTGELFF
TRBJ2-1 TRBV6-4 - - TGTGCCAGTAGTGGGCTAGTCTACAATGAGCAGTTCTTC CASSGLVYNEQFF
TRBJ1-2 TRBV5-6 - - TGTGCCAGCAGCTTGGAGCGGGTGAACTATGGCTACACCTTC CASSLERVNYGYTF
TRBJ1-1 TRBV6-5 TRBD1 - TGTGCCAGCAGACAGGGGGGCCCCAACACTGAAGCTTTCTTT CASRQGGPNTEAFF
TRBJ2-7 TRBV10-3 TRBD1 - TGTGCCATCAGTCAACAAAAGGGGGCTGTGTACTTC CAISQQKGAVYF
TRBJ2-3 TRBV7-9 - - TGTTCCAGCAGCTTAGCGGTCGGGGTTTCGGGCACAGATACGCAGTATTTT CSSSLAVGVSGTDTQYF
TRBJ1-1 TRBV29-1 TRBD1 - TGCAGCGGGCGAAAAGGGGGCCGCACTGAAGCTTTCTTT CSGRKGGRTEAFF
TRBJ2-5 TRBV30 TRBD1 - TGTGCCTTAAACAGGGGAAGTGGTGAAGAGACCCAGTACTTC CALNRGSGEETQYF
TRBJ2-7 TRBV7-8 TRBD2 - TGTGCCAGCAGCTCGGGGGGAGGGCGCGAGCAGTACTTC CASSSGGGREQYF
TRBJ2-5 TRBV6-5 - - TGTGCCAGCAGTTACCCGGGAGCAACGGACCAAGAGACCCAGTACTTC CASSYPGATDQETQYF
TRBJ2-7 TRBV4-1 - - TGCGCCAGCAGCCAAGAGGAAGCGGGCTCCTACGAGCAGTACTTC CASSQEEAGSYEQYF
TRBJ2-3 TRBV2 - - TGTGCCAGCAGTAGCCTTAGTCAAGATACGCAGTATTTT CASSSLSQDTQYF
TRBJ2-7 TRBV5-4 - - TGTGCCAGCAGCTTGGTCGGGACTGCGGGCGAGCAGTACTTC CASSLVGTAGEQYF
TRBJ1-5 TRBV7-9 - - TGTGCCAGCAGCCGGGAGGGCGAACAGCCCCAGCATTTT CASSREGEQPQHF
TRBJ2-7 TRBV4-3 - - TGCGCCAGCAGCCAAGTTTGGGGGCTAGGCTACGAGCAGTACTTC CASSQVWGLGYEQYF
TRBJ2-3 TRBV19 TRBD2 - TGTGCCAGTAGTGTTCGACCGGGACTAGCCACAGATACGCAGTATTTT CASSVRPGLATDTQYF
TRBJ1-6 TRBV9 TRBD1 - TGTGCCAGCAGCGGCTACAGGGGGCGCATTGGTAATTCACCCCTCCACTTT CASSGYRGRIGNSPLHF
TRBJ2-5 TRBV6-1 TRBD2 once TGTGCCAGCAGTGAAGTAAGCCCGGGGGGAGAGACCCAGTACTTC CASSEVSPGGETQYF
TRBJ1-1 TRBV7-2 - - TGTGCCAGCAGCTTCCAAGCACAGGGTATTGAAGCTTTCTTT CASSFQAQGIEAFF
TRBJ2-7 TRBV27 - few TGTGCCAGCAGTTTATTGGGCCGGGGATACGAGCAGTACTTC CASSLLGRGYEQYF
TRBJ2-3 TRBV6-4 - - TGTGCCAGCAGTGACTCCGGGGAACACACAGATACGCAGTATTTT CASSDSGEHTDTQYF
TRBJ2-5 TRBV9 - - TGTGCCAGCAGCGTAGAAGTAACAGGGGAGACCCAGTACTTC CASSVEVTGETQYF
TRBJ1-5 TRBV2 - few TGTGCCAGCAGCTCCCCTGTCCGCAATCAGCCCCAGCATTTT CASSSPVRNQPQHF
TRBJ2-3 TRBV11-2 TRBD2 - TGTGCCAGCAGCTCAGCGGGAGACGGAGATACGCAGTATTTT CASSSAGDGDTQYF
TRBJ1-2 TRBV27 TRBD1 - TGTGCCAGCTCTACGGGCACTGGGACAGGGGTGCATGGCTACACCTTC CASSTGTGTGVHGYTF
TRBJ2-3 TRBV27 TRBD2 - TGTGCCAGCAGCCCTTCTCGACTAGCGGGGGTCGCAGATACGCAGTATTTT CASSPSRLAGVADTQYF
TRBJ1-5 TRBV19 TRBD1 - TGTGCCAGTAGTACAGGGGGCCGGGATCAGCCCCAGCATTTT CASSTGGRDQPQHF
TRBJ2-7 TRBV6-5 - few TGTGCCAGCAGTACAGGTTACCGAGGCCACTACGAGCAGTACTTC CASSTGYRGHYEQYF